These 24 T cell receptor beta chains were all obtained from the same sample, sequenced in a study of blood T cells in healthy people across ages. Primers used in a second PCR of about 6 to 11 cycles were a sample-barcoded 5' primer and a J-beta primer mix. MiXCR, run by TCRdb on the 5' RACE reads, gives a single entry per CDR3 protein. The table records about 930,000 distinct CDR3 sequences, about 28% of them present only once. These data were likewise used in another study, on T cells of mothers and their children.

Material for sequencing was blood. The receptors originated from a woman in her 40s in good health.

In its sample, this clonotype was seen a few times. The chain joins TRBV9 to TRBJ2-7; weak D call: TRBD2 (5 bases). The CDR3 sequence is 15 residues long. Germline V gene lookup returns CDR1 SGDLS and CDR2 YYNGEE. V was trimmed by 0 bases and J by 5 bases, leaving 15 bases between them. CDR3 in amino acids: CASSVAASGRDEQYF. CDR3 bases: TGTGCCAGCAGCGTAGCAGCTTCGGGAAGGGACGAGCAGTACTTC.

The V and J genes are TRBV5-1 and TRBJ1-1; TRBD1 might be the D (5 bases). Between the trimmed V and J ends, which lost 0 bases and 4 bases, there was a span of 10 bases. Germline CDR1 SGHRS, CDR2 YFSETQ. There are 14 residues in the CDR3. The CDR3 coding sequence is TGCGCCAGCAGCTTGGGGGGGAGTAGCACTGAAGCTTTCTTT. This gives the protein CASSLGGSSTEAFF.

In regard to this clonotype: Lacking the conserved final phenylalanine or tryptophan, this CDR3 likely reflects a read error. The chain couples TRBV6-1 to TRBJ2-7, with unresolved D. CDR1 MNHNS and CDR2 SASEGT come from the germline V gene. This CDR3 comprises 13 residues. The V gene lost 7 bases and the J gene lost 3 bases, with 13 bases spanning the gap. The CDR3 loop reads CASKTGPSYEQYC. The CDR3 DNA follows: TGTGCCAGCAAGACCGGACCCAGCTACGAGCAGTACTGC.

The rearrangement joins TRBV3-1 to TRBJ1-4; 7 bases line up with TRBD1. The V gene's germline CDR1 is LGHDT and CDR2 YNNKEL (reference sequence). The CDR3 is made up of 16 amino acids. V shed 4 bases and J 5 bases; nucleotides not matched to a gene: 10. For the CDR3, the DNA is TGTGCCAGCAGCCGCGAGTCCAGGGGGACGAATGAAAAACTGTTTTTT. Protein product: CASSRESRGTNEKLFF.

This clonotype was counted ten times or more. The rearrangement uses TRBV6-6 and TRBJ2-3; D is uncertain. This CDR3 has 14 amino acids. V gave up 2 bases and J gave up 3 bases, with 9 bases separating them. The germline gives CDR1 MNHNY, CDR2 SVGAGI (reference sequence). The chain's CDR3 is CASSYSRGTDTQYF. The CDR3 DNA reads as TGTGCCAGCAGTTACAGTCGCGGAACAGATACGCAGTATTTT.

This sequence joins TRBV7-2 and TRBJ2-1; D is ambiguous. Germline V gives CDR1 SGHTA, CDR2 FQGNSA. V was trimmed by 6 bases and J by 13 bases, leaving 13 bases between them. This CDR3 spans 11 amino acids. The CDR3 reads CASSWKETQFF. In DNA, the CDR3 is TGTGCCAGCAGTTGGAAAGAGACCCAGTTCTTC.

This clonotype appeared many times. The chain is built from TRBV12-3 or TRBV12-4 and TRBJ2-3, with D hard to call. The V end lost 7 bases, the J end lost 5 bases, and 22 bases lay between the germline ends. This CDR3 is built from 16 residues. The CDR3 here is CASTPGVGPRKDTQYF. The CDR3 coding sequence is TGTGCCAGCACCCCCGGAGTGGGCCCCCGCAAAGATACGCAGTATTTT.

This clonotype has a single count. The CDR3 loop reads CASNGVGLGNEQFF. The CDR3 nucleotides read TGTGCCAGCAATGGGGTGGGATTGGGAAATGAGCAGTTCTTC. The chain is built from TRBV12-3 or TRBV12-4 and TRBJ2-1; D is unresolved. The V end lost 7 bases, the J end lost 7 bases, and 17 bases lay between the germline ends. The CDR3 contains 14 residues.

The chain employs TRBV12-3 or TRBV12-4 and TRBJ1-2; D is uncertain. The length of the CDR3 is 13 residues. Deletions cut 3 bases from V and 4 bases from J, with 9 bases between. CDR3 DNA: TGTGCCAGCAGTTTTGTACGGGTCTATGGCTACACCTTC. It encodes CASSFVRVYGYTF.

This clonotype was seen repeatedly, ten times or more. The chain recombines TRBV6-1 with TRBJ2-6; D perhaps matches TRBD1 (6 bases). The ends were cut back, 1 base at V and 0 bases at J, with 7 bases in the middle. Germline V gene sequence: CDR1 MNHNS, CDR2 SASEGT. This CDR3 is 16 amino acids long. The CDR3 is CASSEVQGSGANVLTF. CDR3 DNA sequence: TGTGCCAGCAGTGAAGTACAGGGCTCTGGGGCCAACGTCCTGACTTTC.

This clonotype turned up a few times. The chain joins TRBV3-1 to TRBJ2-4; the D gene is possibly TRBD1 (5 bases). V gave up 0 bases and J gave up 5 bases, with 11 bases separating them. The CDR3 consists of 15 residues. Germline V gene data show CDR1 as LGHDT and CDR2 as YNNKEL (reference sequence). CDR3 coding DNA: TGTGCCAGCAGCCAAGAAGCGACAGTCCAAAACATTCAGTACTTC. This translates into CASSQEATVQNIQYF.

This clonotype was observed a handful of times. This chain uses TRBV7-2 with TRBJ2-4; D unresolved. This CDR3 is built from 13 residues. V was pared by 2 bases and J by 1 base, with 3 bases between. Germline values: CDR1 SGHTA, CDR2 FQGNSA. CDR3 bases: TGTGCCAGCAGCTTACAGGCCAAAAACATTCAGTACTTC. It encodes CASSLQAKNIQYF. Full variable domain (outside the CDR3, taken from reference TRBV7-2 and TRBJ2-4): GAGVSQSPSNKVTEKGKDVELRCDPISGHTALYWYRQSLGQGLEFLIYFQGNSAPDKSGLPSDRFSAERTGGSVSTLTIQRTQQEDSAVYLCASSLQAKNIQYFGAGTRLSVL.

In regard to this clonotype: An end of the junction differs from the germline gene, which may be a read error. V usage is TRBV29-1 and J usage is TRBJ2-2, with D perhaps assigned TRBD1 or TRBD2 (5 bases each). The germline V gene encodes CDR1 SQVTM and CDR2 ANQGSEA. The CDR3 is made up of 13 amino acids. Here the CDR3 reads CSVLGVGTGERFF. In DNA form, the CDR3 reads TGCAGCGTTTTAGGGGTTGGCACCGGGGAGCGGTTTTTT.

This clonotype was recorded a few times. This chain links TRBV20-1 with TRBJ2-3, with D perhaps TRBD1 (6 bases). Between the trimmed V and J ends, which lost 3 bases and 3 bases, there was a span of 22 bases. The CDR3 is 17 residues long. CDR1 and CDR2 from the germline V gene are DFQATT and SNEGSKA (reference sequence). The CDR3 protein is CSASNDLRQGITDTQYF. The CDR3 bases are TGCAGTGCTAGTAATGACCTCCGCCAGGGGATAACAGATACGCAGTATTTT.

The chain carries TRBV27 and TRBJ2-3, with D perhaps TRBD2 (7 bases). Germline CDR1 is MNHEY and CDR2 is SMNVEV (reference sequence). V lost 7 bases and J lost 5, with 13 bases in between. The CDR3 has 13 amino acids. CDR3 sequence: CASTRGRGDTQYF. The CDR3 region has the DNA TGTGCCAGCACGCGGGGGCGCGGAGATACGCAGTATTTT.

This clonotype was counted at least ten times. The chain carries TRBV28 and TRBJ2-4; D is uncertain. V lost 3 bases and J lost 7, with 10 bases in between. The CDR3 extends over 13 amino acids. In germline, CDR1 is MDHEN, CDR2 SYDVKM. The CDR3 DNA reads TGTGCCAGCAGTTTCGCCTCCGGCAACATTCAGTACTTC. Translating gives CASSFASGNIQYF.

This clonotype was picked up a small number of times. This could be a read error, since a much larger clone is one nucleotide away. The chain links TRBV20-1 to TRBJ2-6, with D perhaps matching TRBD1 (6 bases). CDR1 is DFQATT and CDR2 is SNEGSKA in the germline V gene (reference sequence). The CDR3 has 14 residues. The CDR3 here is CSAEGDAGANVRTF. The CDR3 coding sequence is TGCAGTGCTGAGGGGGATGCTGGGGCCAACGTCCGGACTTTC.

This clonotype was recorded at least ten times. The V call is TRBV7-3, the J call TRBJ2-1; D is unclear. CDR1 and CDR2 (germline): SGHTA, FQGTGA. This CDR3 comprises 13 residues. Trimming left V 1 base short and J 5 bases short, with 6 bases between. The CDR3: CASSLRHNNEQFF. The CDR3 DNA is TGTGCCAGCAGCTTAAGGCATAACAATGAGCAGTTCTTC.

This clonotype was counted between two and nine times. V is TRBV5-1 and J is TRBJ2-3; the match to TRBD2 covers 9 bases. V was clipped by 2 bases and J by 4 bases; unmatched bases: 8. This CDR3 is 16 amino acids long. CDR1 and CDR2 (germline): SGHRS, YFSETQ. CDR3 loop: CASSFFRGGAPDTQYF. CDR3 nucleotides: TGCGCCAGCAGCTTCTTTCGCGGGGGGGCCCCAGATACGCAGTATTTT.

This clonotype came up a few times. The chain joins TRBV7-2 to TRBJ2-5; possibly TRBD1 for D (5 bases). TRBJ2-7 matches the DNA end more closely, so the J call is doubtful. Germline loops: CDR1 SGHTA, CDR2 FQGNSA. The CDR3 consists of 15 residues. The DNA of the CDR3 is TGTGCCAGCAGCGAGACAGCCACGCAGTCCTACGAGCAGTACTTC. This translates into CASSETATQSYEQYF.

The J gene is TRBJ1-6, the V gene TRBV18; TRBD1 matches 10 bases. The CDR3 runs 17 residues. V lost 4 bases to trimming and J lost 5 bases; unmatched junction nucleotides: 8. In germline, CDR1 is KGHSH, CDR2 LQKENI. CDR3 region: CASSRTAGTGDNSPLHF. CDR3 coding DNA: TGTGCCAGCTCACGAACGGCCGGGACAGGGGATAATTCACCCCTCCACTTT. Complete variable domain (other parts from reference TRBV18 and TRBJ1-6): NAGVMQNPRHLVRRRGQEARLRCSPMKGHSHVYWYRQLPEEGLKFMVYLQKENIIDESGMPKERFSAEFPKEGPSILRIQQVVRGDSAAYFCASSRTAGTGDNSPLHFGNGTRLTVT.

In its sample, this clonotype was seen a few times. This chain uses TRBV7-2 with TRBJ1-2; no definite D call. Trimming cost V 5 bases and J 8 bases, with 18 bases left between them. The CDR3 has 14 residues. Germline V gives CDR1 SGHTA, CDR2 FQGNSA. In DNA, the CDR3 is TGTGCCAGCAGCCCCGAACTGGCCAGGCCGGGCTACACCTTC. Its translation: CASSPELARPGYTF.

This clonotype was picked up many times. V gene TRBV5-1 combines with J gene TRBJ2-7; D could derive from TRBD1 or TRBD2 (6 bases each). CDR1 SGHRS and CDR2 YFSETQ come from the germline V gene. V gave up 0 bases and J gave up 1 base, with 20 bases separating them. The CDR3 has 18 residues. The CDR3 DNA follows: TGCGCCAGCAGCTTGGCCAACATTGGGGGGACAAAGTCCTACGAGCAGTACTTC. Amino acid sequence: CASSLANIGGTKSYEQYF.

Ten or more counts support this clonotype. This sequence joins TRBV7-9 and TRBJ2-1; 9 bases align to TRBD2. The trim removed 0 bases at V and 5 bases at J, leaving 2 bases unmatched. This CDR3 region has 15 residues. Germline V gives CDR1 SEHNR, CDR2 FQNEAQ (reference sequence). In DNA form, the CDR3 reads TGTGCCAGCAGCTTAGCTAGCGGGGGCCACAATGAGCAGTTCTTC. Translation gives CASSLASGGHNEQFF.